The 14 T cell receptor beta chains reported below all come from one sample, sequenced in a study of T cells expressing NK-cell markers (dated by TCRdb to between 2020 and 2021). Receptor amplification or capture employed 5' RACE. For sequencing, an Illumina HiSeq 2000 was employed. TCRdb reprocessed the sequencing reads and holds a single record per CDR3 protein sequence, with no DNA. In this sample's table one finds around 180,000 distinct CDR3 sequences. Around 20% of the sample rests with the top ten. The sample consisted of blood T cells: a sorted CD56 or NKG2C T cell subset, CD4+ or CD8+ T cells, or bulk PBMC T cells (not recorded which). The receptors come from a man aged 18-75 years in good health.

The gene calls are TRBV19 and TRBJ1-4; there is no DNA to check the TCRdb D call of TRBD1. This CDR3 spans 17 amino acids. Germline CDR1 and CDR2: LNHDA and SQIVND (reference sequence). CDR3 protein: CASRSTGQGAISEKLFF.

This chain joins TRBV5-5 and TRBJ2-5; no DNA is available, so the TRBD2 call from TCRdb remains unchecked. Germline lookup yields CDR1 SGHKS and CDR2 YYEKEE (reference sequence). The length of the CDR3 is 16 residues. The CDR3 loop reads CASSLKPGDFQETQYF.

The gene calls are TRBV7-9 and TRBJ2-2; the TCRdb call, TRBD1, lacks DNA for checking. Germline assignment: CDR1 SEHNR and CDR2 FQNEAQ (reference sequence). CDR3 size: 17 residues. CDR3 sequence reads: CASSSPGTTPNTGELFF.

The rearrangement uses TRBV6-1 and TRBJ2-2; the TRBD1 assignment by TCRdb is unverifiable without DNA. Germline CDR1 and CDR2: MNHNS and SASEGT. CDR3 length: 14 residues. CDR3 amino acids: CASGAGENTGELFF.

The rearrangement uses TRBV7-8 and TRBJ1-2; the D call of TRBD1 rests on TCRdb alone, since no DNA is present to check it. The CDR3 has 16 residues. The germline V gene has CDR1 SGHVS and CDR2 FQNEAQ. CDR3 sequence reads: CASSPNPTGGVDGYTF. Complete variable domain (other parts from reference TRBV7-8 and TRBJ1-2): GAGVSQSPRYKVAKRGQDVALRCDPISGHVSLFWYQQALGQGPEFLTYFQNEAQLDKSGLPSDRFFAERPEGSVSTLKIQRTQQEDSAVYLCASSPNPTGGVDGYTFGSGTRLTVV.

V usage is TRBV20-1 and J usage is TRBJ2-5. The CDR3 is 14 amino acids. Germline values: CDR1 DFQATT, CDR2 SNEGSKA (reference sequence). The CDR3 sequence: CSARDLRQEGTQYF.

V is TRBV28 and J is TRBJ2-7. Per the germline V gene, CDR1 is MDHEN and CDR2 is SYDVKM. The CDR3 length is 14 residues. The CDR3 sequence is CASSLGLPTYEQYF.

The CDR3 loop reads CASSQEGWGGNEQFF. This chain links TRBV4-1 with TRBJ2-1; TCRdb indicates TRBD1, and absent DNA this call remains unverified. This CDR3 spans 15 amino acids. Germline loops: CDR1 MGHRA, CDR2 YSYEKL.

J is TRBJ1-1 and V is TRBV7-6; the D call of TRBD1 rests on TCRdb alone, since no DNA is present to check it. The germline V gene encodes CDR1 SGHVS and CDR2 FNYEAQ. The CDR3 is 13 amino acids. CDR3: CASSLVRGTEAFF.

The chain has TRBV5-5 and TRBJ2-7; TCRdb gives TRBD1 as the D gene, but with no DNA this cannot be confirmed. There are 16 residues in the CDR3. CDR1 and CDR2 (germline): SGHKS, YYEKEE (reference sequence). This CDR3 reads CASSALTQGAQYEQYF.

The rearrangement links TRBV3-1 to TRBJ2-5. Germline CDR1 LGHDT, CDR2 YNNKEL (reference sequence). This CDR3 has 15 amino acids. The CDR3 sequence is CASSQEVVGVETQYF.

CDR3: CASSRQGKTGELFF. The chain joins TRBV5-4 to TRBJ2-2; with no DNA, the TCRdb D assignment of TRBD1 cannot be verified. The CDR3 has 14 residues. Germline V gene data show CDR1 as SGHNT and CDR2 as YYREEE (reference sequence).

V and J are TRBV28 and TRBJ2-1; TCRdb reports TRBD2, a call that lacks DNA to check it against. This CDR3 has 17 amino acids. In germline, CDR1 is MDHEN, CDR2 SYDVKM. CDR3 amino acids: CASSRRLAGGRAREQFF.

The rearrangement links TRBV10-3 to TRBJ1-5; as DNA is missing, the TRBD1 call by TCRdb cannot be tested. There are 14 residues in the CDR3. Germline CDR1 ENHRY, CDR2 SYGVKD. The CDR3 sequence is CAISENGGGQPQHF.